Shown below are 10 T cell receptor beta chains from a single sample sequenced in a study of blood T cells in healthy people across ages (dated by TCRdb to about 2015). Library generation was performed with 5' RACE. TCRdb lists the instrument as Illumina HiSeq 2500. A second PCR of roughly 7 to 11 cycles was performed with a sample-barcoded 5' primer and a J-beta primer mix. TCRdb reran the public reads through fastp at Q25 and MiXCR, keeping productive beta chains. Duplicate CDR3 protein sequences are folded into a single record with the most common DNA and genes. The sample data list 750,000 to 850,000 distinct CDR3 sequences, and 20% to 25% of these were observed just once. The ten largest make up more than 3% of the sample. The data also belong to a second study, concerning T cells of mothers and their children.

The sequenced sample consisted of blood. Source of these receptors: a boy between 10 and 17 years old in good health.

This clonotype occurred a few times. The chain carries TRBV28 and TRBJ1-5; D gene unclear. With 5 bases removed from V and 0 bases from J, the gap between germline ends came to 14 bases. This CDR3 region has 16 residues. The germline gives CDR1 MDHEN, CDR2 SYDVKM. This CDR3 is CASSLWTVPSNQPQHF. The CDR3 nucleotides read TGTGCCAGCAGTCTGTGGACGGTCCCTAGCAATCAGCCCCAGCATTTT.

A few counts support this clonotype. This sequence joins TRBV7-9 and TRBJ2-5, with D possibly TRBD2 on 5 matching bases. The last part of the DNA fits TRBJ2-1 better; the J call may be wrong. Germline V gives CDR1 SEHNR, CDR2 FQNEAQ (reference sequence). The CDR3 is 16 amino acids. CDR3 sequence: CASSLAIGVIYNEQFF. The CDR3 nucleotides read TGTGCCAGCAGCTTAGCTATCGGGGTGATCTACAATGAGCAGTTCTTC.

The chain employs TRBV6-5 and TRBJ1-2, with TRBD1 as a possible D gene (5 bases). Trimming removed 4 bases from V and 3 bases from J, with 12 bases in between. The CDR3 consists of 14 residues. Germline V CDR1 and CDR2: MNHEY, SVGAGI. This CDR3 is CASSLGRGYYGYTF. The CDR3 region has the DNA TGTGCCAGCAGTTTGGGTAGGGGTTACTATGGCTACACCTTC.

V usage is TRBV4-3 and J usage is TRBJ2-1, with TRBD1 as a possible D gene (6 bases). V was shortened by 1 base and J by 4 bases, with 11 bases between the two germline ends. The CDR3 has 15 amino acids. Looked up from germline, CDR1 is LGHNA and CDR2 is YSLEER. In DNA, the CDR3 is TGCGCCAGCAGCCAAGTGGGAACAGGGTACAATGAGCAGTTCTTC. This gives the protein CASSQVGTGYNEQFF.

The table lists this clonotype with a few counts. The rearrangement links TRBV28 to TRBJ2-1; D is perhaps TRBD2 (5 bases). The CDR3 totals 16 residues. V gave up 7 bases and J gave up 3 bases, with 19 bases separating them. Germline CDR1 reads MDHEN; CDR2 reads SYDVKM. The CDR3 DNA reads TGTGCCAGCAAAGAAGACGGAGGTGCAAGCTACAATGAGCAGTTCTTC. Protein sequence: CASKEDGGASYNEQFF.

The chain couples TRBV7-2 to TRBJ2-5, with 8 positions matching TRBD2. V was pared by 2 bases and J by 4 bases, with 9 bases of the junction left unmatched. The length of the CDR3 is 16 residues. Germline assignment: CDR1 SGHTA and CDR2 FQGNSA. CDR3 sequence reads: CASSLRTGGPGETQYF. The CDR3 bases are TGTGCCAGCAGCTTACGGACGGGGGGGCCAGGAGAGACCCAGTACTTC. Combining the CDR3 with reference TRBV7-2 and TRBJ2-5 gives the whole variable domain GAGVSQSPSNKVTEKGKDVELRCDPISGHTALYWYRQSLGQGLEFLIYFQGNSAPDKSGLPSDRFSAERTGGSVSTLTIQRTQQEDSAVYLCASSLRTGGPGETQYFGPGTRLLVL.

This rearrangement joins TRBV10-3 to TRBJ2-5, with 11 positions matching TRBD2. Germline CDR1 is ENHRY and CDR2 is SYGVKD. This CDR3 contains 16 residues. J lost 2 bases, V lost 4 bases, and 6 bases had no gene match. CDR3 DNA: TGTGCCATCAGTGGGCTAGCGGGAGGAGTGCAAGAGACCCAGTACTTC. It codes for CAISGLAGGVQETQYF.

The gene calls are TRBV5-1 and TRBJ2-5; 7 positions match TRBD1. The CDR3 extends over 17 amino acids. The germline V gene encodes CDR1 SGHRS and CDR2 YFSETQ. With 0 bases clipped from V and 4 bases from J, the junction kept 12 bases outside the gene matches. DNA of the CDR3: TGCGCCAGCAGCTTGGCCAGACAGACCGCAGGGGGAGAGACCCAGTACTTC. Its translation is CASSLARQTAGGETQYF.

This clonotype was recorded many times. The CDR3 region has the DNA TGCAGCGTCGGGCTGACAGGGACCCTAAGCGAGCAGTACTTC. As protein: CSVGLTGTLSEQYF. This chain links TRBV29-1 with TRBJ2-7, with TRBD1 matching 7 bases. The trim removed 6 bases at V and 6 bases at J, leaving 14 bases unmatched. The germline V gene encodes CDR1 SQVTM and CDR2 ANQGSEA. CDR3 size: 14 residues.

This clonotype has a handful of counts. The CDR3: CALKYTANYGYTF. CDR3 coding DNA: TGTGCCTTGAAATATACTGCCAACTATGGCTACACCTTC. The J gene is TRBJ1-2, the V gene TRBV30; D remains unclear. CDR3 length: 13 residues. Germline V gene sequence: CDR1 GTSNPN, CDR2 SVGIG (reference sequence). V lost 7 bases and J 2 bases, leaving 14 bases between the germline ends.